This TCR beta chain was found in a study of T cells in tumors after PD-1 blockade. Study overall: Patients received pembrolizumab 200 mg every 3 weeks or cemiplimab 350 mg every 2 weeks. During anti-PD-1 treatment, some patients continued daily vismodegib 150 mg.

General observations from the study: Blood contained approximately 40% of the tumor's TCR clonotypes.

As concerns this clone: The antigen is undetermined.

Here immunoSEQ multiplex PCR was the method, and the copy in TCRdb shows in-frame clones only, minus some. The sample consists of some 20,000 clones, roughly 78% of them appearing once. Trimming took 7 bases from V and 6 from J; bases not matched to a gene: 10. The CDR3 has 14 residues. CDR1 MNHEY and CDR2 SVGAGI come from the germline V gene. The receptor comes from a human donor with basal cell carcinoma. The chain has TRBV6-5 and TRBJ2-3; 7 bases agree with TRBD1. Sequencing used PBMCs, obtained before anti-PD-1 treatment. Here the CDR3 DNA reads TGTGCCAGCAAACCGGGACAGAGGACGGATACGCAGTATTTT. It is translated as CASKPGQRTDTQYF.